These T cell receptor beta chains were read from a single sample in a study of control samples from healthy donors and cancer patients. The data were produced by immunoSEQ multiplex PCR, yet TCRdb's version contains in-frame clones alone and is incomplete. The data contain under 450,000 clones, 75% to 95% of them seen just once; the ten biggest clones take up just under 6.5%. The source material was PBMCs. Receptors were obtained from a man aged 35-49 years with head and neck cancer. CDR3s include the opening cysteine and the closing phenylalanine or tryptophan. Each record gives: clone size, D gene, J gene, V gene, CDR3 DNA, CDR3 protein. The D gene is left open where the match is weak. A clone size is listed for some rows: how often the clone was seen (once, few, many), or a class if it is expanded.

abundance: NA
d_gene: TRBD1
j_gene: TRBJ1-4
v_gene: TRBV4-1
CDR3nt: TGCGCCAGCAGCCAGTCCCCATTGGGACAGGTGGGTGAAAAACTGTTTTTT
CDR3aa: CASSQSPLGQVGEKLFF

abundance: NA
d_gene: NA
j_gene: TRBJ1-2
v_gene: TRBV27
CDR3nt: TGTGCCAGCAGACCACTCAAGGGGCAGGCAAGTGGCTATGGCTACACCTTC
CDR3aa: CASRPLKGQASGYGYTF

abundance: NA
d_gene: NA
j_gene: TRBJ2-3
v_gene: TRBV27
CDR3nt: TGTGCCAGCAGTTCCTTTTCAGTTCGTACGACGCAGTATTTT
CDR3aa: CASSSFSVRTTQYF

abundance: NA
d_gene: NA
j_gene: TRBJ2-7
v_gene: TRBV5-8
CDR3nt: TGTGCCAGCAGTGTAACGATCCTCCAGTTGTACTTC
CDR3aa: CASSVTILQLYF

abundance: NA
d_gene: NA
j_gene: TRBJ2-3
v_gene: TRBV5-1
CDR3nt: TGCGCCAGCAGCTTGTTAGGGCAGCCCACAGATACGCAGTATTTT
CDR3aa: CASSLLGQPTDTQYF

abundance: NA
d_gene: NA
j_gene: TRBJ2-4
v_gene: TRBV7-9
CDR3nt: TGTGCCAGCAGTCACCCGAGGGGGGGAAACATTCAGTACTTC
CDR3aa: CASSHPRGGNIQYF

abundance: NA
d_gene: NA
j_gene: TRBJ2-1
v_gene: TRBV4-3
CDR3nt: TGCGCCAGCAGCCAAGAACATAGGACAGCACAGTTCTTC
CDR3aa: CASSQEHRTAQFF

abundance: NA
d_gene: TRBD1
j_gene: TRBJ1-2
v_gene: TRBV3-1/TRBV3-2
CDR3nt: TGTGCCAGCAGCCATGAAGGGACAGGGGTTCGCTATGGCTACACCTTC
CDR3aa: CASSHEGTGVRYGYTF

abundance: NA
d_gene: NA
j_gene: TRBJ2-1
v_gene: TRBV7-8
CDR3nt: TGTGCCAGCAGCTTAGGACATGGGGCAGGAGAAAATGAGCAGTTCTTC
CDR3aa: CASSLGHGAGENEQFF

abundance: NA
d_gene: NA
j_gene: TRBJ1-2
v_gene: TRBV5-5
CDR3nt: TGTGCCAGCAGCTTGGGGGATGAAGACTATGGCTACACCTTC
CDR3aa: CASSLGDEDYGYTF

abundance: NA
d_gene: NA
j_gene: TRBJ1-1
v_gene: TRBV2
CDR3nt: TGTGCCAGCAGTCTCGGGGAGGATACTGAAGCTTTCTTT
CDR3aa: CASSLGEDTEAFF

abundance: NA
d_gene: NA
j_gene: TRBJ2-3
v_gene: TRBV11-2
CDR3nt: TGTGCCAGCAGCTTACTACCGGGAACCAGCACAGATACGCAGTATTTT
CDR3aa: CASSLLPGTSTDTQYF

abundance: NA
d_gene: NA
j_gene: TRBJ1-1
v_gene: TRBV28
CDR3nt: TGTGCCAGCAAGAGAGGGCGCGACACTGAAGCTTTCTTT
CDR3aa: CASKRGRDTEAFF

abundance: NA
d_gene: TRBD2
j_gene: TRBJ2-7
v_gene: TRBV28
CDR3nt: TGTGCCAGCAGTTTTGAGACTAGCGGGAGGTTTGCCCTCGAGCAGTACTTC
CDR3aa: CASSFETSGRFALEQYF

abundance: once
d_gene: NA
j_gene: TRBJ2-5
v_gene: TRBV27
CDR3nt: TGTGCCAGCAGTTGGGCAGGGAAGGGAGAGACCCAGTACTTC
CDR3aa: CASSWAGKGETQYF

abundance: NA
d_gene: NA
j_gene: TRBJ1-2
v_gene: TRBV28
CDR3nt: TGTGCCAGCAGGCCAGGGGTCTATGGCTACACCTTC
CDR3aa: CASRPGVYGYTF

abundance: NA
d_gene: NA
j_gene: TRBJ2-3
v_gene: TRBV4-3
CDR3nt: TGCGCCAGCAGCCAGGCCCCGGGGGTGGATACGCAGTATTTT
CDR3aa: CASSQAPGVDTQYF

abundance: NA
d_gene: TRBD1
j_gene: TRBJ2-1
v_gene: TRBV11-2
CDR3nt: TGTGCCAGCAGCCTAACCGGGACAGGGGATTACAATGAGCAGTTCTTC
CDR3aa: CASSLTGTGDYNEQFF

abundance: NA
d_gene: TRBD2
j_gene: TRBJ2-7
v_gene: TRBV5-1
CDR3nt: TGCGCCAGCAGCTTGAGCGGGGTTTACGAGCAGTACTTC
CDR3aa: CASSLSGVYEQYF

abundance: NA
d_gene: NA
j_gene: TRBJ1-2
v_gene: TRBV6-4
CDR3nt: TGTGCCAGCAGGACAGCAAACTTACTCTATGGCTACACCTTC
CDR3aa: CASRTANLLYGYTF

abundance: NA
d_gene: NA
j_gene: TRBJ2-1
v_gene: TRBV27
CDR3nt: TGTGCCAGCAGTTTTAATGGAGACGACAATGAGCAGTTCTTC
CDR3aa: CASSFNGDDNEQFF

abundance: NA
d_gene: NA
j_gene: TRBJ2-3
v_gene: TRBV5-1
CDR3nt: TGCGCCAGCAGCTTGAGTGGCCACACAGATACGCAGTATTTT
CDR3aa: CASSLSGHTDTQYF

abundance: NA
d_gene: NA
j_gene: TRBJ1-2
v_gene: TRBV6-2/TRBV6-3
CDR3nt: TGTGCCAGCAGTCCAGGGTTGGTAAGCGGTGGCTACACCTTC
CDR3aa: CASSPGLVSGGYTF

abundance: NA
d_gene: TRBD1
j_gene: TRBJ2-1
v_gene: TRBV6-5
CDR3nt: TGTGCCAGCAGACTCGGGACAGGGAGGAACAATGAGCAGTTCTTC
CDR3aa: CASRLGTGRNNEQFF

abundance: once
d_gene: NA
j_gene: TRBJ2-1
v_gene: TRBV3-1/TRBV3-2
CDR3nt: TGTGCCAGCAGAGCCGGGATTGCCTCCTACAATGAGCAGTTCTTC
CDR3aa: CASRAGIASYNEQFF

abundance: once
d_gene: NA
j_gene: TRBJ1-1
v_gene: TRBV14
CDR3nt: TGTGCCAGCAGCCAAGGTCCTGGCGGTAGGACTGAAGCTTTCTTT
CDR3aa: CASSQGPGGRTEAFF

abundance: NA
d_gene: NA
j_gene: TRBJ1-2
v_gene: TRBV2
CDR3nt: TGTGCCAGCAGTGCTACAGGGATTTTCCCACTAGATGGCTACACCTTC
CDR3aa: CASSATGIFPLDGYTF

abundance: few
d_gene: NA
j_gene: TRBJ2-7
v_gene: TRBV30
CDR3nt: TGTGCCTGGAGTGTACGCAGGGGCTCCTACGAGCAGTACTTC
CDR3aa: CAWSVRRGSYEQYF

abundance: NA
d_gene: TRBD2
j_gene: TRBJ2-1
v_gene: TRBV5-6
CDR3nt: TGTGCCAGCAGCTTGGGACTAGCGCTGTACAATGAGCAGTTCTTC
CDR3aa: CASSLGLALYNEQFF

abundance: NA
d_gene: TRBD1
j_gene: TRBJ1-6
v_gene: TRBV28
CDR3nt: TGTGCCAGCAGCCCGCCCGGGACAGGGAGTTCACCCCTCCACTTT
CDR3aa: CASSPPGTGSSPLHF

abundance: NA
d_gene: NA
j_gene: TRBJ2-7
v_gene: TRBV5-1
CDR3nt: TGCGCCAGCAGCTTGGAGGGCAGGCACTACGAGCAGTACTTC
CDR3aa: CASSLEGRHYEQYF

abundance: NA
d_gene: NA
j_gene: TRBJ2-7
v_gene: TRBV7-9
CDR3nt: TGTGCCAGCAGCTTAGACTATGAAGGTTACGAGCAGTACTTC
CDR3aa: CASSLDYEGYEQYF

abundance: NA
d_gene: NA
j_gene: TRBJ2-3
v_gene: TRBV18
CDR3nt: TGTGCCAGCTCACCCGGTCTGGCTCCTAGCACAGATACGCAGTATTTT
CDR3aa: CASSPGLAPSTDTQYF

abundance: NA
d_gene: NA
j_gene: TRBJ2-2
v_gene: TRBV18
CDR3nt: TGTGCCAGCTCAAGTAGGGCTTCGAACACCGGGGAGCTGTTTTTT
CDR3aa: CASSSRASNTGELFF

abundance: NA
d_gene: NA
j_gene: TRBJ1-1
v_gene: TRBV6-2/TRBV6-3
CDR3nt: TGTGCCAGCAGTTACACAGAGAACACTGAAGCTTTCTTT
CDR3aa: CASSYTENTEAFF

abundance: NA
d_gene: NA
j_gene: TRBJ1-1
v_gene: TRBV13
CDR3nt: TGTGCCAGCAGCTTAGATACGGGACTCATGAACACTGAAGCTTTCTTT
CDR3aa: CASSLDTGLMNTEAFF

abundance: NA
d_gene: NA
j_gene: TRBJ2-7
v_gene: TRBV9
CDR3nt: TGTGCCAGCAGCGACGCGAGGGCCTACGAGCAGTACTTC
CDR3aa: CASSDARAYEQYF

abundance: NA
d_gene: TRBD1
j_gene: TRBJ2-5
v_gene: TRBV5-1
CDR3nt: TGCGCCAGCAGCTTGGCCCCGACAGGGGACCAAGAGACCCAGTACTTC
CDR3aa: CASSLAPTGDQETQYF

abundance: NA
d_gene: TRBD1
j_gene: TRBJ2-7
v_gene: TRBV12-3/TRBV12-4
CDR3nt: TGTGCCAGCAGTTTAAGGACAGGCGGCGAGCAGTACTTC
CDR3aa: CASSLRTGGEQYF

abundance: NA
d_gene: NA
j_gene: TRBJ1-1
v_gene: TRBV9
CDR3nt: TGTGCCAGCAGCGTAGAGGGCAAGAACACTGAAGCTTTCTTT
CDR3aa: CASSVEGKNTEAFF

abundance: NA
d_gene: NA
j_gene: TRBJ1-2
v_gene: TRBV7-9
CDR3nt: TGTGCCAGCAGCTTAGCGGGTTCTGGCTACACCTTC
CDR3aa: CASSLAGSGYTF

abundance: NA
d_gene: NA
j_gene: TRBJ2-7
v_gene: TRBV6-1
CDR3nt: TGTGCCAGCAGTGAAGCGGTAAGCTACGAGCAGTACTTC
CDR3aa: CASSEAVSYEQYF

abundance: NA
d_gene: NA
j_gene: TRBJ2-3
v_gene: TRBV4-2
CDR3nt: TGTGCCAGCAGCCCATCTGCGTCAGCCCCTTCTAGCACAGATACGCAGTATTTT
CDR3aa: CASSPSASAPSSTDTQYF

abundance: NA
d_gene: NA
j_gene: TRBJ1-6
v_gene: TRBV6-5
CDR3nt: TGTGCCAGCACCGAAGTTCTACCCCTCCACTTT
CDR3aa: CASTEVLPLHF

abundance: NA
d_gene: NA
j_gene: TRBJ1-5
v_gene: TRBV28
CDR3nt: TGTGCCAGCAGGTCTCAGGGAGGGGAGATTTGGCAGCCCCAGCATTTT
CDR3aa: CASRSQGGEIWQPQHF

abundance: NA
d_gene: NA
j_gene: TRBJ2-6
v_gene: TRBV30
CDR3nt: TGTGCCTGGAGCAAGAGAACATTGTTCTCTGGGGCCAACGTCCTGACTTTC
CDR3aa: CAWSKRTLFSGANVLTF

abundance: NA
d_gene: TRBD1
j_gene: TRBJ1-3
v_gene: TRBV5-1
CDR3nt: TGCGCCAGCAGCTTGTACGGTACAGGGGCATTTTCTGGAAACACCATATATTTT
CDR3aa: CASSLYGTGAFSGNTIYF

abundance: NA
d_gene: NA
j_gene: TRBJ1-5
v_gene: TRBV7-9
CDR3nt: TGTGCCAGCAGCTTAGGGCTACAGTTTAGCAATCAGCCCCAGCATTTT
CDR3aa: CASSLGLQFSNQPQHF